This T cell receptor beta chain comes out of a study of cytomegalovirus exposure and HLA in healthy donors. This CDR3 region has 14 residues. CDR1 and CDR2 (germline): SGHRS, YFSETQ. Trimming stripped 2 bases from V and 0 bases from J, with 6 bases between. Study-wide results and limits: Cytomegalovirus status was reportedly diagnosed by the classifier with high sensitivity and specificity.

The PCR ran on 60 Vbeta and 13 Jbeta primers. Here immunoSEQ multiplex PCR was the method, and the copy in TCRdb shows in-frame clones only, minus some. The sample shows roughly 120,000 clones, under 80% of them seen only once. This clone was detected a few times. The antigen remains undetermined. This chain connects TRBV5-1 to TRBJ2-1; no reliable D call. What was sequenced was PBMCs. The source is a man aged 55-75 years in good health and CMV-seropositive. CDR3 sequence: CASSLQSSYNEQFF. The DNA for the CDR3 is TGCGCCAGCAGCTTACAAAGCTCCTACAATGAGCAGTTCTTC.